This TCR beta chain was captured by sequencing in a study of yellow fever vaccine responses in identical twins. Study-wide results and limits: Among the twins, the vaccine T cell response reportedly seemed partly convergent and partly personalized.

In this sample, this clonotype turned up a few times. The antigen is not known. The CDR3 has 16 residues. Each CDR3 protein gets one entry after TCRdb re-called the RT-PCR reads with MiXCR. The sample includes 20,000 to 25,000 distinct CDR3 sequences, roughly 80% of them seen just once. V usage is TRBV21-1 and J usage is TRBJ1-3; TRBD1, the table's D call, was not compared with the DNA. TRBV21-1 is noted as a pseudogene. The TCR comes from a young woman who received the yellow fever vaccine. The sequenced sample was T cells from blood (PBMCs), unsorted or a sorted subset (not recorded which), obtained before or after yellow fever vaccination (not recorded which). The CDR3 DNA is TGTGCCAGCAGCAAATTGCTGGGGGGGAGCGGAAACACCATATATTTT. Translated, it gives CASSKLLGGSGNTIYF.